Listed below are T cell receptor beta chains from one sample, sequenced in a study of T cells in Graves' hyperthyroidism and ophthalmopathy. Each CDR3 protein is one row after TCRdb ran MiXCR on the multiplex PCR reads. The sample records some 690,000 distinct CDR3 sequences, around a sixth being singletons. Material for sequencing was blood. The receptors stem from a man in his forties or fifties with Graves' hyperthyroidism. Each CDR3 is given with its conserved first and last residue. The D gene is left open where the match is weak. The size entry is marked missing in some rows and otherwise reads once, few, many or a size class.

NA TRBJ2-1 few TRBV14 TGTGCCAGCAGCCAAGCGGTTCCCCGGGCGGGTGAGCAGTTCTTC CASSQAVPRAGEQFF
TRBD2 TRBJ2-5 NA TRBV5-6 TGTGCCAGCAGCTTAAACCAAAATTTTGGCGGGGGATTATTAGAGACCCAGTACTTC CASSLNQNFGGGLLETQYF
TRBD1 TRBJ1-2 NA TRBV28 TGTGCCAGCAGGCCTTCCGGACAGGGTTTCTATGGCTACACCTTC CASRPSGQGFYGYTF
NA TRBJ1-2 few TRBV29-1 TGCAGCGTTGGGCTTGGGGGATTGGGCTATGGCTACACCTTC CSVGLGGLGYGYTF
TRBD1 TRBJ2-7 few TRBV7-9 TGTGCCAGCAGCTGGGGACAGATCGCCTACGAGCAGTACTTC CASSWGQIAYEQYF
TRBD2 TRBJ2-3 NA TRBV7-3 TGTGCCAGCAGCCCCTCTAGCGGGAGGGCCCCAGATACGCAGTATTTT CASSPSSGRAPDTQYF
NA TRBJ1-1 NA TRBV5-1 TGCGCCAGCAGCTTGGGAGGGGTCTGGGAAGGTGGCACTGAAGCTTTCTTT CASSLGGVWEGGTEAFF
NA TRBJ1-1 many TRBV7-6 TGTGCCAGCAGCACGGACAGGAACACTGAAGCTTTCTTT CASSTDRNTEAFF
NA TRBJ1-5 many TRBV28 TGTGCCAGCAGTTTATTGTATCCGGGGGCCAATCAGCCCCAGCATTTT CASSLLYPGANQPQHF
NA TRBJ1-2 NA TRBV5-1 TGCGCCAGCTCGTGGGGCCAGGTGCTCGACTTTACTAACTATGGCTACACCTTC CASSWGQVLDFTNYGYTF
TRBD1 TRBJ2-3 NA TRBV7-3 TGTGCCAGCAGCCACGGACAGGGATTAGATACGCAGTATTTT CASSHGQGLDTQYF
TRBD2 TRBJ2-1 many TRBV7-3 TGTGCCAGCAGCTTAAGTCCGGGAGGGAGCAATGAGCAGTTCTTC CASSLSPGGSNEQFF
NA TRBJ2-5 many TRBV6-5 TGTGCCAGCAGTTACCGGATCCAAGAGACCCAGTACTTC CASSYRIQETQYF
NA TRBJ1-2 many TRBV27 TGTGCCAGCAGTTTATCGAGGGCGAATGGCTACACCTTC CASSLSRANGYTF
NA TRBJ1-1 few TRBV18 TGTGCCAGCTCACCTTCCCGTGGTGCTATGAACACTGAAGCTTTCTTT CASSPSRGAMNTEAFF
NA TRBJ2-1 once TRBV25-1 TGTGCCAGCAGTCCTAAGAATGAGCAGTTCTTC CASSPKNEQFF